The clone carrying this TCR beta chain was recorded only once. Generated by immunoSEQ multiplex PCR, the TCRdb table keeps only in-frame clones and is missing some. This table holds 200,000 or so clones, about 84% found once. The data were obtained in a study of blood T cell repertoires in COVID-19. In the study overall: Samples of COVID-19 (acute and convalescent) were obtained from the United States, Italy and Spain.

This CDR3 has 14 amino acids. Deletions cut 6 bases from V and 3 bases from J, with 11 bases between. Germline-derived CDR1 and CDR2 are KGHDR and SFDVKD. This sequence originates from a man aged 55 to 70 who had recovered from COVID-19. The material sequenced was PBMCs or T cells enriched from blood (not recorded which). The gene calls are TRBV24-1 and TRBJ2-4; the D gene is possibly TRBD2 (6 bases). CDR3 region: CATSSRGYKNIQYF. The CDR3 bases are TGTGCCACCAGTTCGCGGGGTTACAAAAACATTCAGTACTTC.